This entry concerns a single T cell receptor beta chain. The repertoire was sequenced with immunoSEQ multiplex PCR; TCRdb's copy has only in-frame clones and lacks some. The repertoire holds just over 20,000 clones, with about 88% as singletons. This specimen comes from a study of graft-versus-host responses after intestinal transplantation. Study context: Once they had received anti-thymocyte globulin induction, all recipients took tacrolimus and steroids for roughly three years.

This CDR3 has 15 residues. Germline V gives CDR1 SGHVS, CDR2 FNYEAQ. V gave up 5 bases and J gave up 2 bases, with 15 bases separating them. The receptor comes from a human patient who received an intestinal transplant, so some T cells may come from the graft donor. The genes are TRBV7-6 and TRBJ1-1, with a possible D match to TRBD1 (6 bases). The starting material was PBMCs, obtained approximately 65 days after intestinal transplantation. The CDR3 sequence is CASSDARDINTEAFF. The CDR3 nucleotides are TGTGCCAGCAGCGACGCCCGGGACATAAACACTGAAGCTTTCTTT.